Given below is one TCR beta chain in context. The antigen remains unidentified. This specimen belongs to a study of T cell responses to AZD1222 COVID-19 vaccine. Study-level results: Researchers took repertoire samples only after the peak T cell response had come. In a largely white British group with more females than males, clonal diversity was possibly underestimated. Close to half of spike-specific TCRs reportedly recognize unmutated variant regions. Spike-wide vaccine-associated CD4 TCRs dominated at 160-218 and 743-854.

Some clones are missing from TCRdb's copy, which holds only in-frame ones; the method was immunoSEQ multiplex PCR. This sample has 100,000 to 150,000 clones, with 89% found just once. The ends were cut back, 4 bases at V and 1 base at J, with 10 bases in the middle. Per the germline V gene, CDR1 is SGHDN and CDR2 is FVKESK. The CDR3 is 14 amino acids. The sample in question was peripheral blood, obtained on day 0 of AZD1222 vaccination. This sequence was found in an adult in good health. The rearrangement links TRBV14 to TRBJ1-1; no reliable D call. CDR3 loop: CASSLLTENTEAFF. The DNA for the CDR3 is TGTGCCAGCAGCCTACTGACGGAGAACACTGAAGCTTTCTTT.